The entry below gives a single T cell receptor beta chain sequence along with its context. Antigen: not known. The data were taken from a study of graft-versus-host responses after intestinal transplantation. Study details: In this cohort, recipients had multivisceral, liver-intestinal, or isolated intestinal transplants. All recipients got anti-thymocyte globulin induction, then tacrolimus and steroids for about 3 years.

Study-level findings and limits: Among circulating GvH clones, peak levels were associated with early post-transplant declines in HvG clones. GvH clonotypes were identified within recipient marrow, with a subset emerging first in ileum or blood.

The CDR3 contains 16 residues. The germline CDR1 and CDR2 sequences are SGHNT and YENEEA. V gave up 1 base and J gave up 0 bases, with 7 bases separating them. Clones were sequenced by immunoSEQ multiplex PCR, and TCRdb holds only the in-frame ones, with some missing. The top ten hold roughly 0.15% of the sample, which has around 130,000 clones, 85% to 95% seen once. V and J are TRBV11-3 and TRBJ2-6; the D is unclear. This sample comprised unstimulated CD4+ T cells sorted from spleen or lymph node cells, obtained before intestinal transplant. This clonotype was obtained from a human donor who received an intestinal transplant. The CDR3, as DNA: TGTGCCAGCAGCTTAGTCCTGAGCTCTGGGGCCAACGTCCTGACTTTC. It specifies CASSLVLSSGANVLTF.